These T cell receptor beta chains were read from a single sample in a study of cytotoxic CD8 clonotypes in ibrutinib-treated CLL. TCRdb's table, derived via immunoSEQ multiplex PCR, lists solely in-frame clones and lacks some. The data show some 160,000 clones, more than 75% seen once. Source: PBMCs, taken after 12 months of ibrutinib treatment. All receptors derive from a human donor with chronic lymphocytic leukemia. Both conserved end residues are trimmed from each CDR3. Each record gives: V gene, J gene, CDR3 protein.

>TRBV5-3|TRBJ1-1
ARSLFGPGTEAF
>TRBV7-2|TRBJ1-5
ASSTQGASNQPQH
>TRBV18|TRBJ1-1
ASSPAERGEAF
>TRBV4-3|TRBJ2-2
ASSQAGSLWGTNTGELF
>TRBV10-2|TRBJ1-1
ASRGRLNTEAF
>TRBV2|TRBJ1-4
ASRSGSNEKLF
>TRBV28|TRBJ1-1
ASSSPQGRNTEAF
>TRBV7-2|TRBJ1-4
ASSLVRNSNEKLF
>TRBV28|TRBJ2-7
ASSLGVKGGEQY
>TRBV5-1|TRBJ1-1
ASRNDITANTEAF
>TRBV28|TRBJ2-7
ASRSGLAGGEQY
>TRBV7-2|TRBJ2-5
ASSARRGQETQY
>TRBV28|TRBJ2-1
ASSRLGLAGVNEQF
>TRBV19|TRBJ1-2
ASSPRTGNGYT
>TRBV30|TRBJ1-6
DWSVPTAGSPLH
>TRBV5-1|TRBJ2-5
ASSLKPDRETQY